This TCR beta chain was sequenced in a study of blood T cell repertoires in COVID-19. The CDR3 contains 13 residues. V gave up 8 bases and J gave up 0 bases, with 8 bases separating them. Germline assignment: CDR1 KGHSH and CDR2 LQKENI. The method was immunoSEQ multiplex PCR; TCRdb's version includes in-frame clones alone and lacks a portion of them. The sample includes fewer than 350,000 clones, roughly 89% of them seen just once. Sequenced material: peripheral blood. The sequence was collected from a man aged 30 to 39 with COVID-19, enrolled during active disease. The J gene is TRBJ1-3, the V gene TRBV18; TRBD1 might be the D (5 bases). CDR3 in amino acids: CASRQSSGNTIYF. The DNA of the CDR3 is TGTGCCAGCCGACAGAGCTCTGGAAACACCATATATTTT.